This T cell receptor (beta chain) was identified in a study of T cell responses to AZD1222 COVID-19 vaccine. In the study overall: Both about-4-week and about-12-week second-dose recipients were combined.

Sequencing was performed with immunoSEQ multiplex PCR; in TCRdb, only in-frame clones are kept and a portion is missing. Among 150,000 or so clones, around 93% were seen once, and the ten largest hold 1.1% to 1.5%. A word on this clone: Antigen unknown.

The study, taken as a whole, reports: Along spike, vaccine-associated CD4 TCRs were found throughout, with dominance at 160-218 and 743-854. Clonal diversity may have been underestimated in mostly white British donors. Reportedly, nearly half the spike-specific TCRs target unmutated variant regions.

Germline CDR1 LNHDA, CDR2 SQIVND (reference sequence). Trimming left V 2 bases short and J 7 bases short, with 8 bases between. This CDR3 has 12 amino acids. This clonotype was obtained from an adult in good health. Sequencing used peripheral blood, obtained on day 0 of AZD1222 vaccination. J is TRBJ1-1 and V is TRBV19; perhaps TRBD1 as D (5 bases). CDR3 DNA: TGTGCCAGTAGTATATGGGGGTTTGAAGCTTTCTTT. Translated: CASSIWGFEAFF. Looking up the rest from reference TRBV19 and TRBJ1-1 gives the full variable domain: DGGITQSPKYLFRKEGQNVTLSCEQNLNHDAMYWYRQDPGQGLRLIYYSQIVNDFQKGDIAEGYSVSREKKESFPLTVTSAQKNPTAFYLCASSIWGFEAFFGQGTRLTVV.